Listed here are 31 T cell receptor beta chains from one sample, sequenced in a study of blood T cell repertoires in COVID-19. The data were produced by immunoSEQ multiplex PCR, yet TCRdb's version contains in-frame clones alone and is incomplete. This repertoire shows about 440,000 clones, around 91% found once; its top ten account for approximately 0.65%. Sequenced sample: PBMCs or T cells enriched from blood (not recorded which). These receptor sequences come from a man between 18 and 29 years old who had recovered from COVID-19.

The chain has TRBV5-5 and TRBJ1-6; 7 nucleotides line up with TRBD1. V lost 3 bases and J lost 6; bases outside the gene matches: 3. This CDR3 region has 14 residues. CDR1 and CDR2 (germline): SGHKS, YYEKEE (reference sequence). In nucleotides, the CDR3 is TGTGCCAGCAGCTCCGGGACAGCTAATTCACCCCTCCACTTT. Its protein is CASSSGTANSPLHF.

The rearrangement joins TRBV28 to TRBJ2-6; D remains ambiguous. CDR3 length equals 16 residues. Trimming took off 1 base at V and 4 bases at J, with 11 bases between the two ends. Germline-derived CDR1 and CDR2 are MDHEN and SYDVKM. The CDR3 nucleotides read TGTGCCAGCAGTTTATCCCGCCTTCTAGGGGCCAACGTCCTGACTTTC. Translated, it gives CASSLSRLLGANVLTF.

The genes are TRBV29-1 and TRBJ1-2, with a tentative D call TRBD1 (5 bases). The CDR3 length is 13 residues. Trimming left V 3 bases short and J 6 bases short, with 14 bases between. Germline CDR1 and CDR2: SQVTM and ANQGSEA. The CDR3 region is CSVDAGREDGYTF. CDR3 DNA: TGCAGCGTTGATGCAGGGAGGGAGGATGGCTACACCTTC.

The rearrangement uses TRBV7-8 and TRBJ2-2, with 7 bases aligning to TRBD2. Trimming took 5 bases from V and 4 from J; bases not matched to a gene: 4. The germline CDR1 and CDR2 sequences are SGHVS and FQNEAQ. This CDR3 region has 14 residues. The CDR3 loop reads CASSPWGGTGELFF. The CDR3 DNA is TGTGCCAGCAGCCCCTGGGGGGGCACCGGGGAGCTGTTTTTT.

This rearrangement joins TRBV7-4 to TRBJ2-3; 12 bases are a match to TRBD2. Germline V gene data show CDR1 as SGHVT and CDR2 as SQSDAQ. The ends lost 1 base at V and 2 bases at J; junction bases unmatched: 4. The CDR3 has 17 residues. For the CDR3, the DNA is TGTGCCAGCAGCTTAGTAACTAGCGGGGGGATCACAGATACGCAGTATTTT. Translation gives CASSLVTSGGITDTQYF.

The chain uses TRBV7-3 and TRBJ1-1; D is perhaps TRBD1 (6 bases). CDR3 length equals 15 residues. Germline loops: CDR1 SGHTA, CDR2 FQGTGA. The V end lost 5 bases, the J end lost 3 bases, and 16 bases lay between the germline ends. CDR3 sequence: CASSLIQGSDTEAFF. The CDR3 region has the DNA TGTGCCAGCAGCCTAATACAGGGTTCGGACACTGAAGCTTTCTTT.

The V gene is TRBV5-5, the J gene TRBJ2-5; the D gene is possibly TRBD1 (6 bases). The CDR3 sequence is 15 residues long. Germline V gives CDR1 SGHKS, CDR2 YYEKEE (reference sequence). V was clipped by 0 bases and J by 4 bases, with 13 bases between them. CDR3 sequence reads: CASSLAVGTLETQYF. DNA for the CDR3: TGTGCCAGCAGCTTGGCCGTCGGGACACTAGAGACCCAGTACTTC.

CDR3 sequence (DNA): TGCGCCAGCAGCTTGGCCCCCCGGACAGGGCCCTATGGCTACACCTTC. It translates to CASSLAPRTGPYGYTF. This chain connects TRBV5-1 to TRBJ1-2, with TRBD1 identical over 8 bases. Germline CDR1 is SGHRS and CDR2 is YFSETQ. With V trimmed by 0 bases and J by 4 bases, 8 bases remained unmatched. The CDR3 spans 16 residues.

The V and J genes are TRBV15 and TRBJ2-4; 12 bases align to TRBD1. The CDR3 is 17 amino acids. In germline, CDR1 is LNHNV, CDR2 YYDKDF (reference sequence). V gave up 0 bases and J gave up 7 bases; unmatched junction bases: 7. CDR3 sequence: CATSRDPGTGGWNIQYF. The CDR3 DNA reads as TGTGCCACCAGCAGAGACCCCGGGACAGGGGGCTGGAACATTCAGTACTTC.

The rearrangement uses TRBV2 and TRBJ1-1; maybe TRBD1 (6 bases). The CDR3 has 15 amino acids. CDR1 is SNHLY and CDR2 is FYNNEI in the germline V gene. The V gene lost 7 bases and the J gene lost 4 bases, with 19 bases spanning the gap. CDR3 DNA: TGTGCCAGCACCCCGCACATACAGGGTTCCACTGAAGCTTTCTTT. This encodes CASTPHIQGSTEAFF.

In the case of this clone: A read error may produce the germline difference seen at one junction end. The chain combines TRBV9 with TRBJ1-2; the D gene is possibly TRBD1 (5 bases). The CDR3 has 14 residues. CDR1 and CDR2 from the germline V gene are SGDLS and YYNGEE. The CDR3 nucleotides are TGTGCCAGCAGCGGGGGTATGACAGCTACCCTCGTCGATTTC. It codes for CASSGGMTATLVDF.

This clone was observed once. The chain couples TRBV19 to TRBJ1-2; a weak D match, TRBD1 (5 bases). The ends were cut back, 10 bases at V and 0 bases at J, with 18 bases in the middle. Germline assignment: CDR1 LNHDA and CDR2 SQIVND (reference sequence). This CDR3 contains 15 residues. The CDR3 protein is CATRQPSNPNYGYTF. DNA of the CDR3: TGTGCCACTAGACAGCCCTCTAATCCTAACTATGGCTACACCTTC.

The chain recombines TRBV10-3 with TRBJ1-1; the D is unclear. There are 13 residues in the CDR3. Germline values: CDR1 ENHRY, CDR2 SYGVKD. V lost 0 bases to trimming and J lost 7 bases, with 9 bases between them. The CDR3 nucleotides read TGTGCCATCAGTGAGTCGGTATCAGTTGAAGCTTTCTTT. Translated: CAISESVSVEAFF.

The rearrangement joins TRBV5-1 to TRBJ2-5; TRBD2 matches at 9 bases. V lost 5 bases and J lost 2; bases outside the gene matches: 10. Germline V gene lookup returns CDR1 SGHRS and CDR2 YFSETQ. This CDR3 is built from 16 residues. CDR3 residues: CASSLGSSGTQETQYF. The CDR3, as DNA: TGCGCCAGCAGTCTGGGATCTAGCGGGACGCAAGAGACCCAGTACTTC.

V gene TRBV7-2 combines with J gene TRBJ1-3; 7 bases line up with TRBD1. The CDR3 length is 14 residues. With V trimmed by 6 bases and J by 3 bases, 5 bases remained unmatched. CDR1 and CDR2 from the germline V gene are SGHTA and FQGNSA. CDR3: CASRIDRVGNTIYF. Here the CDR3 DNA reads TGTGCCAGCAGAATCGACAGGGTTGGAAACACCATATATTTT.

This clone was seen just once. The rearrangement joins TRBV10-3 to TRBJ1-5; 10 positions agree with TRBD1. V shed 2 bases, J shed 6 bases, and the junction held 7 bases outside the gene matches. Germline V CDR1 and CDR2: ENHRY, SYGVKD. The CDR3 runs to 16 residues. CDR3 bases: TGTGCCATCAGTGAGCGCGGACAGGGGGATAGTCAGCCCCAGCATTTT. It yields the protein CAISERGQGDSQPQHF.

This sequence joins TRBV6-1 and TRBJ2-1; perhaps TRBD2 as D (5 bases). The germline CDR1 and CDR2 sequences are MNHNS and SASEGT. The CDR3 totals 16 residues. V was pared by 2 bases and J by 1 base, with 12 bases between. CDR3 sequence (DNA): TGTGCCAGCAGTGAAACTAGACGGAGGTCCTACAATGAGCAGTTCTTC. Its translation: CASSETRRRSYNEQFF.

The V gene is TRBV5-6, the J gene TRBJ2-1; TRBD2 might be the D (6 bases). The germline V gene encodes CDR1 SGHDT and CDR2 YYEEEE. This CDR3 is 16 amino acids long. The V end was cut by 4 bases, the J end by 3 bases, with 17 bases between. This CDR3 is CASSRKSGLYYNEQFF. The CDR3 DNA reads as TGTGCCAGCAGCCGCAAGTCGGGACTCTACTACAATGAGCAGTTCTTC.

This clone was seen only once. This rearrangement joins TRBV19 to TRBJ1-5; D might be TRBD1 (6 bases). V lost 11 bases and J lost 0, with 14 bases in between. CDR1 and CDR2 from the germline V gene are LNHDA and SQIVND (reference sequence). This CDR3 contains 14 residues. The DNA for the CDR3 is TGTGCCGCCAAGACAGGTCATAGCAATCAGCCCCAGCATTTT. Translating it yields CAAKTGHSNQPQHF.

The rearrangement uses TRBV4-1 and TRBJ1-1, with D perhaps matching TRBD1 (6 bases). CDR1 and CDR2 from the germline V gene are MGHRA and YSYEKL. V lost 2 bases, J lost 3 bases, and 19 bases lay in between. The CDR3 loop spans 17 amino acids. This CDR3 reads CASSQKKGGAGDTEAFF. In DNA, the CDR3 is TGCGCCAGCAGCCAAAAAAAGGGGGGAGCGGGGGACACTGAAGCTTTCTTT.

The rearrangement links TRBV28 to TRBJ2-7; tentative D call: TRBD2 (7 bases). Germline V CDR1 and CDR2: MDHEN, SYDVKM. CDR3 length: 15 amino acids. V gave up 7 bases and J gave up 2 bases, with 18 bases separating them. The chain's CDR3 is CASKDSGTLTYEQYF. The CDR3 DNA is TGTGCCAGCAAGGACAGCGGGACCCTAACCTACGAGCAGTACTTC. The full variable domain, its missing parts supplied by reference TRBV28 and TRBJ2-7, is DVKVTQSSRYLVKRTGEKVFLECVQDMDHENMFWYRQDPGLGLRLIYFSYDVKMKEKGDIPEGYSVSREKKERFSLILESASTNQTSMYLCASKDSGTLTYEQYFGPGTRLTVT.

The genes are TRBV11-2 and TRBJ1-3; possible D gene TRBD1, 5 bases. This CDR3 region has 14 residues. The V gene's germline CDR1 is SGHAT and CDR2 FQNNGV. V dropped 5 bases and J dropped 4 bases, with 12 bases sitting between them. The CDR3 DNA sequence: TGTGCCAGCAGCCTAGGCCGGACAGGAAACACCATATATTTT. This codes for CASSLGRTGNTIYF. Based on the CDR3 plus reference TRBV11-2 and TRBJ1-3, the full variable domain is EAGVAQSPRYKIIEKRQSVAFWCNPISGHATLYWYQQILGQGPKLLIQFQNNGVVDDSQLPKDRFSAERLKGVDSTLKIQPAKLEDSAVYLCASSLGRTGNTIYFGEGSWLTVV.

This clone was counted between two and nine times. The chain recombines TRBV3-1 (or the pseudogene TRBV3-2) with TRBJ2-6; possibly TRBD1 for D (5 bases). Trimming took off 4 bases at V and 0 bases at J, with 7 bases between the two ends. CDR3 length: 15 residues. Per the germline V gene, CDR1 is LGHDT and CDR2 is YNNKEL (reference sequence). Here the CDR3 DNA reads TGTGCCAGCAGCCTCGACAGCTCTGGGGCCAACGTCCTGACTTTC. Protein: CASSLDSSGANVLTF.

The CDR3 sequence: CASTGGTNTGELFF. The CDR3 DNA sequence: TGTGCCAGCACGGGGGGAACGAACACCGGGGAGCTGTTTTTT. This chain joins TRBV28 and TRBJ2-2, with 7 bases that match TRBD2. The CDR3 totals 14 residues. Germline CDR1 MDHEN, CDR2 SYDVKM. V was clipped by 7 bases and J by 0 bases; unmatched bases: 2.

This clone was detected once. V gene TRBV3-1 (or the pseudogene TRBV3-2) combines with J gene TRBJ1-5; D is perhaps TRBD1 (6 bases). Trimming left V 6 bases short and J 2 bases short, with 8 bases between. This CDR3 is built from 13 residues. Germline CDR1 reads LGHDT; CDR2 reads YNNKEL (reference sequence). Here the CDR3 reads CASRAGGNQPQHF. The DNA of the CDR3 is TGTGCCAGCAGAGCAGGGGGCAATCAGCCCCAGCATTTT.

V gene TRBV2 combines with J gene TRBJ2-7; D uncertain. The CDR3 totals 13 residues. CDR1 SNHLY and CDR2 FYNNEI come from the germline V gene. The V and J ends lost 1 base and 0 bases respectively, with 4 bases between them. DNA of the CDR3: TGTGCCAGCAGTGAAGGGCTCTCCTACGAGCAGTACTTC. Translating it yields CASSEGLSYEQYF.

In its sample, this clone was seen once. This rearrangement joins TRBV28 to TRBJ1-2, with D tentatively TRBD1 (6 bases). Trimming removed 8 bases from V and 4 bases from J, with 11 bases in between. Per the germline V gene, CDR1 is MDHEN and CDR2 is SYDVKM. The CDR3 is 12 amino acids. CDR3 protein: CASGQSSYGYTF. Here the CDR3 DNA reads TGTGCCAGCGGACAGTCCTCCTATGGCTACACCTTC.

The chain links TRBV3-1 (or the pseudogene TRBV3-2) to TRBJ2-1; TRBD1 is a possible D gene (5 bases). V was pared by 0 bases and J by 6 bases, with 9 bases between. The CDR3 has 14 residues. Germline assignment: CDR1 LGHDT and CDR2 YNNKEL (reference sequence). The CDR3: CASSQDLDTNEQFF. CDR3 coding DNA: TGTGCCAGCAGCCAAGATTTGGACACCAATGAGCAGTTCTTC.

The chain couples TRBV5-6 to TRBJ1-1, with TRBD1 matching over 8 bases. The CDR3 consists of 16 residues. J was trimmed by 4 bases and V by 5 bases; bases with no gene match: 13. Germline V gene data show CDR1 as SGHDT and CDR2 as YYEEEE. CDR3 DNA sequence: TGTGCCAGCAGTTCTGGACAGGGCTTAACTTTCACTGAAGCTTTCTTT. It specifies CASSSGQGLTFTEAFF.

V is TRBV6-5 and J is TRBJ1-5; TRBD1 matches 8 bases. The CDR3 runs 14 residues. Germline V lookup: CDR1 MNHEY, CDR2 SVGAGI. Trimming removed 5 bases from V and 5 bases from J; junction bases left unmatched: 5. CDR3 loop: CASSRGQGHQPQHF. As DNA, the CDR3 is TGTGCCAGCAGTAGAGGACAGGGACATCAGCCCCAGCATTTT.

The CDR3 region is CASRIQGDTGELFF. DNA of the CDR3: TGTGCCAGCAGAATCCAGGGGGACACCGGGGAGCTGTTTTTT. J is TRBJ2-2 and V is TRBV7-3; 7 nucleotides align to TRBD1. CDR1 is SGHTA, CDR2 FQGTGA, per germline. The CDR3 loop spans 14 amino acids. Trimming at V came to 6 bases and at J to 3 bases, leaving 4 bases not matched to a gene.